Each of the 9 T cell receptor beta chains below was sequenced from the same sample in a study of T cells expressing NK-cell markers. TCRdb re-called the 5' RACE reads and shows each CDR3 protein once, DNA omitted. The sample table sets out about 160,000 distinct CDR3 sequences. The sequencing sample was made of blood T cells: a sorted CD56 or NKG2C T cell subset, CD4+ or CD8+ T cells, or bulk PBMC T cells (not recorded which). The receptor source for this set is a man between 18 and 69 years old in good health.

The chain employs TRBV7-9 and TRBJ2-3; the D call from TCRdb, TRBD1, cannot be confirmed without DNA. Germline V gene data show CDR1 as SEHNR and CDR2 as FQNEAQ (reference sequence). This CDR3 is built from 16 residues. CDR3 amino acids: CASSGNRGGLSDTQYF.

The chain uses TRBV7-8 and TRBJ1-1; with no DNA, the TCRdb D assignment of TRBD1 cannot be verified. The germline V gene has CDR1 SGHVS and CDR2 FQNEAQ. The CDR3 spans 15 residues. The CDR3 protein is CASSHWTAMNTEAFF.

This chain connects TRBV11-2 to TRBJ2-1. CDR1 is SGHAT, CDR2 FQNNGV, per germline. The CDR3 loop spans 16 amino acids. The CDR3 here is CASSLGENLTPNEQFF.

The chain combines TRBV6-5 with TRBJ1-5. Germline V gene data show CDR1 as MNHEY and CDR2 as SVGAGI. The CDR3 has 15 amino acids. This CDR3 reads CASSYTDYSNQPQHF.

This chain uses TRBV4-1 with TRBJ1-5. CDR1 and CDR2 (germline): MGHRA, YSYEKL. This CDR3 comprises 16 residues. The CDR3: CASSQEPELASWPQHF.

The chain recombines TRBV28 with TRBJ2-3. The V gene's germline CDR1 is MDHEN and CDR2 SYDVKM. There are 17 residues in the CDR3. The CDR3 sequence: CASSFSLIAQGTDTQYF. The entire variable domain, with the rest obtained from reference TRBV28 and TRBJ2-3, is as follows: DVKVTQSSRYLVKRTGEKVFLECVQDMDHENMFWYRQDPGLGLRLIYFSYDVKMKEKGDIPEGYSVSREKKERFSLILESASTNQTSMYLCASSFSLIAQGTDTQYFGPGTRLTVL.

The V and J genes are TRBV20-1 and TRBJ1-3; TCRdb selects TRBD1, and the lack of DNA leaves this call unchecked. CDR1 and CDR2 (germline): DFQATT, SNEGSKA (reference sequence). The CDR3 has 16 residues. This CDR3 is CSARDTGRVTGNTIYF.

The chain's CDR3 is CASSLGGGARTEAFF. The chain is built from TRBV5-1 and TRBJ1-1; the D call of TRBD1 rests on TCRdb alone, since no DNA is present to check it. Germline V gives CDR1 SGHRS, CDR2 YFSETQ. The CDR3 totals 15 residues.

CDR3 loop: CASSFVGGELFF. The rearrangement joins TRBV28 to TRBJ2-2. CDR1 and CDR2 from the germline V gene are MDHEN and SYDVKM. This CDR3 has 12 residues.